This TCR beta chain stems from a study of cytomegalovirus exposure and HLA in healthy donors. Points from the study as a whole: For TCR beta chains, V- and J-gene trimming was later linked to a missense DCLRE1C variant. The authors enumerated around 150 TCR beta chains as linked to cytomegalovirus. There were some public TCRs occurring in many donors, but most TCR sequences were rare.

Notes on this clone: Antigen specificity is unknown.

A multiplex PCR was run with 60 Vbeta primers and 13 Jbeta primers. The repertoire was sequenced with immunoSEQ multiplex PCR; TCRdb's copy has only in-frame clones and lacks some. Of 100,000 to 120,000 clones listed, 76% are singletons. The CDR3 loop spans 15 amino acids. Germline V gives CDR1 SGHNT, CDR2 YYREEE (reference sequence). Deletions cut 4 bases from V and 5 bases from J, with 16 bases between. The specimen sequenced was PBMCs. This chain connects TRBV5-4 to TRBJ2-1; tentative D call: TRBD2 (5 bases). The clonotype was recovered from a young man in good health and CMV-seropositive. The CDR3 coding sequence is TGTGCCAGCAGCCCTGCCCGAGGGCTCGACAATGAGCAGTTCTTC. Its translation: CASSPARGLDNEQFF. The full variable domain, rest sourced from reference TRBV5-4 and TRBJ2-1, is ETGVTQSPTHLIKTRGQQVTLRCSSQSGHNTVSWYQQALGQGPQFIFQYYREEENGRGNFPPRFSGLQFPNYSSELNVNALELDDSALYLCASSPARGLDNEQFFGPGTRLTVL.